Presented here are 4 T cell receptor beta chains from one specimen sequenced in a study of blood T cell repertoires in COVID-19. This table comes from immunoSEQ multiplex PCR, and its TCRdb copy is limited to in-frame clones, with some not included. There are some 190,000 clones in the sample; 88% occur only once, and around 1.4% lies in the top ten. The specimen sequenced was peripheral blood. The receptors come from a man younger than 35 with active or convalescent COVID-19.

This clone was counted once. The gene calls are TRBV19 and TRBJ2-7; 14 nucleotides line up with TRBD2. J gave up 5 bases and V 4 bases, and 19 bases lay outside the gene matches. The CDR3 extends over 20 amino acids. CDR1 is LNHDA, CDR2 SQIVND, per germline (reference sequence). The CDR3, as DNA: TGTGCCAGTAGTAGGACAGGGGGACTAGCGGGAGCTAACCAGGGGGACGAGCAGTACTTC. It is translated as CASSRTGGLAGANQGDEQYF.

The chain is built from TRBV27 and TRBJ1-1; D is unclear. The germline V gene has CDR1 MNHEY and CDR2 SMNVEV (reference sequence). CDR3 length equals 14 residues. V was clipped by 5 bases and J by 0 bases, with 10 bases between them. Here the CDR3 DNA reads TGTGCCAGCAGTGCCTCTTCTATGAACACTGAAGCTTTCTTT. Translated: CASSASSMNTEAFF.

This sequence joins TRBV7-2 and TRBJ2-5; maybe TRBD2 (6 bases). Trimming left V 2 bases short and J 1 base short, with 14 bases between. This CDR3 has 16 residues. Per the germline V gene, CDR1 is SGHTA and CDR2 is FQGNSA. CDR3 amino acids: CASSLRTGAPQETQYF. The CDR3, as DNA: TGTGCCAGCAGCTTACGAACGGGAGCGCCCCAAGAGACCCAGTACTTC.

V usage is TRBV7-3 and J usage is TRBJ2-5; no firm D call. The germline V gene has CDR1 SGHTA and CDR2 FQGTGA. V was pared by 5 bases and J by 5 bases, with 12 bases between. The CDR3 loop spans 13 amino acids. The chain's CDR3 is CASSQGVRETQYF. In nucleotides, the CDR3 is TGTGCCAGCAGCCAAGGAGTGAGGGAGACCCAGTACTTC.